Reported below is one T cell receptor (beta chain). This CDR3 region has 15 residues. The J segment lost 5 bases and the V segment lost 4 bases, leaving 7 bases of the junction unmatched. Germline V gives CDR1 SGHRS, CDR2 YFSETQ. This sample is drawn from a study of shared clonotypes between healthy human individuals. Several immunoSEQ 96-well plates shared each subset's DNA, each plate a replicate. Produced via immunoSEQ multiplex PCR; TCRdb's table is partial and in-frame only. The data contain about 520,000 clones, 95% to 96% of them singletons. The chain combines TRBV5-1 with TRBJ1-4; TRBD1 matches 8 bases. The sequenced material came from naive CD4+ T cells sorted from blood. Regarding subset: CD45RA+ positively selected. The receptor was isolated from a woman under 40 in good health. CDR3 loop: CASSIGQGVNEKLFF. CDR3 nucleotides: TGCGCCAGCAGCATAGGACAGGGTGTAAATGAAAAACTGTTTTTT.